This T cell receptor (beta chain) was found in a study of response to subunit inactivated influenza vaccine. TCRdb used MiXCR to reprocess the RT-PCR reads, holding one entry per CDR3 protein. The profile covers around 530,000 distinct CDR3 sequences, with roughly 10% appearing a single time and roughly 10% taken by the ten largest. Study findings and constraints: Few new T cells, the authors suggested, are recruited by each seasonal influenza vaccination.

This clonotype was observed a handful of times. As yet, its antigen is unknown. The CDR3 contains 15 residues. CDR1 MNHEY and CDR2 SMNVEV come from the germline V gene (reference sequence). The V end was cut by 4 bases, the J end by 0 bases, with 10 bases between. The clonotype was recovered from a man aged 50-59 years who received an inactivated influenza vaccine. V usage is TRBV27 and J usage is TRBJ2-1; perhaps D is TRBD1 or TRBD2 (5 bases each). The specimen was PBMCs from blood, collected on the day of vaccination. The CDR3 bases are TGTGCCAGCAGTTGGGGGATCTCCTCCTACAATGAGCAGTTCTTC. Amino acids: CASSWGISSYNEQFF.